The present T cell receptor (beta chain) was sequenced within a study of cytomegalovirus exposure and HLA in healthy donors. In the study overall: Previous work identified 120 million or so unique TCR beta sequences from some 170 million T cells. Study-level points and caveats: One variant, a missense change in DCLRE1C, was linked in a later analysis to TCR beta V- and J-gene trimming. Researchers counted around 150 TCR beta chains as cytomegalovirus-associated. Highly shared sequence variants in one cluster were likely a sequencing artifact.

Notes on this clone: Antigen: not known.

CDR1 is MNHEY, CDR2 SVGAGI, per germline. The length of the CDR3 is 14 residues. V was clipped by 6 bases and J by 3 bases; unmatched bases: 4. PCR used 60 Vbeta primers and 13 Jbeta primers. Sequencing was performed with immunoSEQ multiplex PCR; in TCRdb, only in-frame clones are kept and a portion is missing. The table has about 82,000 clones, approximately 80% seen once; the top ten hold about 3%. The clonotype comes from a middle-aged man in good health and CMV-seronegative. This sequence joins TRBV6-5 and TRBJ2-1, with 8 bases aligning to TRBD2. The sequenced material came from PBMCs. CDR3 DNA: TGTGCCAGCAGCCCCGGGACTAGCTACAATGAGCAGTTCTTC. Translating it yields CASSPGTSYNEQFF.